The 9 T cell receptor beta chains presented below share a single source sample, sequenced in a study of cytomegalovirus exposure and HLA in healthy donors. Researchers ran the PCR with 60 Vbeta and 13 Jbeta primers. TCRdb keeps only in-frame clones here, not all; method: immunoSEQ multiplex PCR. The sample lists around 100,000 clones, more than 70% occurring once. Sequences were obtained from PBMCs. All receptors come from a woman in her fifties or sixties in good health and CMV-seropositive.

For this clone: Germline and junction disagree at one end, which may indicate a read error. The chain is built from TRBV7-3 and TRBJ2-1, with 9 bases that match TRBD2. The CDR3 covers 18 residues. CDR1 and CDR2 (germline): SGHTA, FQGTGA. The CDR3 protein is CASSLTSSGKNSFNEQFF. Here the CDR3 DNA reads TGTGCCAGCAGCTTAACATCTAGCGGGAAGAATTCCTTCAATGAGCAGTTCTTC.

This chain links TRBV11-2 with TRBJ2-1; 9 nucleotides line up with TRBD2. From germline, CDR1 is SGHAT and CDR2 FQNNGV. The junction had 8 bases not matched to a gene; V was cut back by 4 bases and J by 4 bases. The CDR3 is 16 residues long. CDR3 loop: CASSSESGRWYNEQFF. As DNA, the CDR3 is TGTGCCAGCAGCTCCGAAAGCGGGAGGTGGTACAATGAGCAGTTCTTC.

This sequence joins TRBV5-5 and TRBJ1-2; D is unclear. V lost 0 bases, J lost 4 bases, and 13 bases lay in between. The CDR3 is 15 amino acids. Germline V lookup: CDR1 SGHKS, CDR2 YYEKEE (reference sequence). CDR3: CASSLADGLAYGYTF. For the CDR3, the DNA is TGTGCCAGCAGCTTGGCCGACGGACTAGCCTATGGCTACACCTTC.

This clone came up a few times. The chain joins TRBV5-1 to TRBJ1-1, with 7 bases matching TRBD1. The CDR3 extends over 13 amino acids. Germline V CDR1 and CDR2: SGHRS, YFSETQ. Losses at the gene ends were 7 bases for V and 4 bases for J; bases not matched to a gene: 7. The CDR3 reads CASRPTGPTEAFF. The CDR3 DNA is TGCGCCAGCCGTCCGACAGGGCCCACTGAAGCTTTCTTT. The full variable domain, its missing parts supplied by reference TRBV5-1 and TRBJ1-1, is KAGVTQTPRYLIKTRGQQVTLSCSPISGHRSVSWYQQTPGQGLQFLFEYFSETQRNKGNFPGRFSGRQFSNSRSEMNVSTLELGDSALYLCASRPTGPTEAFFGQGTRLTVV.

The chain employs TRBV29-1 and TRBJ2-7; D is possibly TRBD2 (5 bases). V dropped 7 bases and J dropped 5 bases, with 15 bases sitting between them. Germline V gene sequence: CDR1 SQVTM, CDR2 ANQGSEA. The CDR3 consists of 12 residues. CDR3 sequence (DNA): TGCAGCGCCGCTCCTCTCGGGGACGAGCAGTACTTC. Translated: CSAAPLGDEQYF.

The CDR3 region is CASSGPRDSNEKLFF. CDR3 DNA: TGTGCCAGCAGCGGCCCCCGGGACAGTAATGAAAAACTGTTTTTT. J is TRBJ1-4 and V is TRBV4-2, with 7 bases lining up with TRBD1. The J segment lost 4 bases and the V segment lost 5 bases, leaving 7 bases of the junction unmatched. This CDR3 contains 15 residues. Germline assignment: CDR1 LGHNA and CDR2 YNFKEQ.

V gene TRBV28 combines with J gene TRBJ1-5, with 10 bases fitting TRBD1. CDR1 is MDHEN and CDR2 is SYDVKM in the germline V gene. This CDR3 comprises 19 residues. The J segment lost 4 bases and the V segment lost 5 bases, leaving 17 bases of the junction unmatched. CDR3 DNA sequence: TGTGCCAGCAGTCAAGGGGGGACAGGGGATTATAGGAGGAATCAGCCCCAGCATTTT. It encodes CASSQGGTGDYRRNQPQHF. Filled out from reference TRBV28 and TRBJ1-5, the complete variable domain reads DVKVTQSSRYLVKRTGEKVFLECVQDMDHENMFWYRQDPGLGLRLIYFSYDVKMKEKGDIPEGYSVSREKKERFSLILESASTNQTSMYLCASSQGGTGDYRRNQPQHFGDGTRLSIL.

The chain uses TRBV6-5 and TRBJ1-4, with a possible D match to TRBD1 (6 bases). The germline V gene has CDR1 MNHEY and CDR2 SVGAGI. Trimming removed 2 bases from V and 7 bases from J, with 11 bases in between. This CDR3 contains 14 residues. CDR3 DNA: TGTGCCAGCAGTTACCAGGGGCGGGCTGAAAAACTGTTTTTT. It codes for CASSYQGRAEKLFF.

The chain carries TRBV5-1 and TRBJ2-5; 9 bases map to TRBD2. With V trimmed by 3 bases and J by 4 bases, 7 bases remained unmatched. Germline CDR1 is SGHRS and CDR2 is YFSETQ. The CDR3 loop spans 15 amino acids. The chain's CDR3 is CASSSTGLARETQYF. In nucleotides, the CDR3 is TGCGCCAGCAGCTCAACGGGACTAGCTCGAGAGACCCAGTACTTC. The full variable domain, rest sourced from reference TRBV5-1 and TRBJ2-5, is KAGVTQTPRYLIKTRGQQVTLSCSPISGHRSVSWYQQTPGQGLQFLFEYFSETQRNKGNFPGRFSGRQFSNSRSEMNVSTLELGDSALYLCASSSTGLARETQYFGPGTRLLVL.